The following is a T cell receptor beta chain sequence with its context. The target antigen is unknown. The source of the sample is a study of T-cell memory formation after mild COVID-19. Study-wide results and caveats: The appearance of some responding clones in pre-infection memory suggested that cross-reactive memory joined. Contracting clones from day 15 to 85 showed balanced CD4/CD8; later expanders favored CD4+. Largely, contracting CD4+ clones fell within CM and EM, and contracting CD8+ clones within EMRA.

A single record per CDR3 protein comes from TCRdb applying MiXCR to the 5' RACE reads. Seen here are over 400,000 distinct CDR3 sequences, under 25% observed once, and the top ten hold around 13%. Trimming pared 0 bases from V and 2 bases from J, leaving 26 bases between. Germline CDR1 SGHRS, CDR2 YFSETQ. CDR3 length: 20 residues. The V and J genes are TRBV5-1 and TRBJ1-1, with a weak D call TRBD1 (6 bases). The clonotype comes from an adult woman who had mild COVID-19 (a few samples of this study predate the infection). Cell type and time point are not known. Source material: PBMCs or a T cell subset sorted from them (not recorded which). The CDR3 bases are TGCGCCAGCAGCTTGGGAGAGAGGGAGAACAGGGAGTACTCCAACACTGAAGCTTTCTTT. This sequence encodes CASSLGERENREYSNTEAFF.